Given below is one T cell receptor (beta chain) in context. This record comes from a study of blood T cell repertoires in COVID-19. Study information: Samples taken during acute and convalescent COVID-19 were collected in the United States, Italy and Spain. From T cells, B-cell-depleted T cells, or PBMCs came the material, which was cDNA or gDNA.

The CDR3 sequence is 15 residues long. Germline loops: CDR1 SGHRS, CDR2 YFSETQ. V shed 3 bases and J 6 bases; nucleotides not matched to a gene: 8. In the study's own analysis: Amplifying reference gene primers gave estimates of nucleated cell counts. Some clones are missing from TCRdb's copy, which holds only in-frame ones; the method was immunoSEQ multiplex PCR. The V and J calls and clone size were taken over from that table, and D and trimming were inferred from the DNA. The top ten clones hold 12% of a sample with around 40,000 clones, 92% of them seen once. Sequenced: peripheral blood. The TCR comes from a human donor in a cohort sampled during active COVID-19. V gene TRBV5-1 combines with J gene TRBJ2-7; 11 bases map to TRBD2. The CDR3 sequence: CASSSLAGGPGEQYF. Written as DNA, the CDR3 is TGCGCCAGCAGCTCCTTAGCGGGAGGGCCTGGCGAGCAGTACTTC.